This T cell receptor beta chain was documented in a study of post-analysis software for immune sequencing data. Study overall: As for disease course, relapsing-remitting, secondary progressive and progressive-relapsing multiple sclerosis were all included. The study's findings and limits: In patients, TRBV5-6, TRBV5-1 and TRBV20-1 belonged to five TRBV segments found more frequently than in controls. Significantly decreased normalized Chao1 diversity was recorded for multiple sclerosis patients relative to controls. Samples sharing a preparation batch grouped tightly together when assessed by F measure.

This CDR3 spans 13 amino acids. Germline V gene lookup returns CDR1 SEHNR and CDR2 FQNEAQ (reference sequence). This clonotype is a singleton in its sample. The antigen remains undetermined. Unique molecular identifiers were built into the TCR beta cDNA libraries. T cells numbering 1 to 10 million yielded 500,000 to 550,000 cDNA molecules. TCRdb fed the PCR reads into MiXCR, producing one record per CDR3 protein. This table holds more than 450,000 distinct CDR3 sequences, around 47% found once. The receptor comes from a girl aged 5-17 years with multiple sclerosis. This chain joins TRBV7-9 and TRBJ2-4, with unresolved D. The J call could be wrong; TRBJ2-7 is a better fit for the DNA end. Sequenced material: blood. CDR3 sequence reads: CASSPSPFYEQYF. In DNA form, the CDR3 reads TGTGCCAGCAGCCCCTCCCCCTTCTACGAGCAGTACTTC.